This T cell receptor beta chain was profiled in a study of spatial heterogeneity in lung cancer. On the study more broadly: Raw reads contained each unique TCR and UMI combination more than ten times on average.

In the library, each TCR cDNA molecule bore its own unique molecular identifier. Each CDR3 protein gets one entry after TCRdb re-called the 5' RACE reads with MiXCR. The table includes about 92,000 distinct CDR3 sequences, roughly 12% detected once. Stated time point: sample taken at primary tumor resection. Material for sequencing was whole RNA from tumor, nontumor lung or frozen PBMC, left unsorted. Trimming at V came to 0 bases and at J to 7 bases, leaving 3 bases not matched to a gene. CDR1 is SQVTM, CDR2 ANQGSEA, per germline. CDR3 length equals 13 residues. The sample holds many counts of this clonotype.

The source of this sequence is a male donor with early-stage non-small cell lung cancer. The chain recombines TRBV29-1 with TRBJ2-1; 7 positions match TRBD2. This material consisted of PBMCs, taken at surgery. CDR3: CSVEDDGGNEQFF. The CDR3 bases are TGCAGCGTTGAAGATGACGGGGGGAATGAGCAGTTCTTC.